The count of the clone carrying this T cell receptor beta chain is one. The antigen is not known. Time point given: cycle 4 day 1 (C4D1), after 6 weeks of nivolumab. After autologous stem cell transplantation all patients relapsed, and prior brentuximab vedotin exposure differed between cohorts. Negative selection with magnetic separation was used to purify CD4+ T cells from thawed PBMCs. The method was immunoSEQ multiplex PCR; TCRdb's version includes in-frame clones alone and lacks a portion of them. This table has about 15,000 clones, about three quarters appearing once. This sample is part of a study of PD-1 blockade in classical Hodgkin lymphoma. The V gene's germline CDR1 is SGHDN and CDR2 FVKESK. The J segment lost 2 bases and the V segment lost 4 bases, leaving 2 bases of the junction unmatched. CDR3 length: 15 residues. Regarding the study as a whole: Lower baseline TCR diversity marked trial partial responders and progressors. Researchers reported that CD4+ TCR diversity, though not CD8+, rose significantly by C4D1. The authors excluded patients who started nivolumab under 1 year after ASCT. Diminished baseline TCR diversity has been reported in newly diagnosed patients relative to healthy donors.

Sequencing was performed on CD4+ T cells from blood, taken before the fourth cycle of nivolumab. This receptor was taken from a human donor with classical Hodgkin lymphoma. The chain has TRBV14 and TRBJ1-2; TRBD1 matches 12 bases. The CDR3 reads CASSPGQGANYGYTF. The CDR3 DNA reads TGTGCCAGCAGCCCGGGACAGGGGGCCAACTATGGCTACACCTTC.